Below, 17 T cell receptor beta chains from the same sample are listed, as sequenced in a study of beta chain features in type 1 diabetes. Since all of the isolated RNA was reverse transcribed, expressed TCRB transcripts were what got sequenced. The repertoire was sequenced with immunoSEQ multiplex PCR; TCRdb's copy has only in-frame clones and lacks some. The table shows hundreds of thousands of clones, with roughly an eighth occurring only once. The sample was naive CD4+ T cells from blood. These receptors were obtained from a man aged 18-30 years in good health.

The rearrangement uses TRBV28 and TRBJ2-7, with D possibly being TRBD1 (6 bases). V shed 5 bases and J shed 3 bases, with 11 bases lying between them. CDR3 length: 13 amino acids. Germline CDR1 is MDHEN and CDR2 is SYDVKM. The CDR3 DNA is TGTGCCAGCAGTCTACAGGGTTTCTACGAGCAGTACTTC. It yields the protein CASSLQGFYEQYF.

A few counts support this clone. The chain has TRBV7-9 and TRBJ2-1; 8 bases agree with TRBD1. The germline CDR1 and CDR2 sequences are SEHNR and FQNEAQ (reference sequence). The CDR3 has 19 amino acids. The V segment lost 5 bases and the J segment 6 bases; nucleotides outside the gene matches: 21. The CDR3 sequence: CASSRTLGQGSSLFNEQFF. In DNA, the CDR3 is TGTGCCAGCAGCCGTACATTAGGACAGGGTTCTAGTCTTTTCAATGAGCAGTTCTTC.

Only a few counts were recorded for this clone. Here the CDR3 reads CAWNDRVAGELFF. The CDR3 DNA follows: TGTGCCTGGAACGACAGGGTTGCCGGGGAGCTGTTTTTT. J is TRBJ2-2 and V is TRBV30, with 7 bases lining up with TRBD1. Per germline, CDR1 GTSNPN and CDR2 SVGIG (reference sequence). The CDR3 runs to 13 residues. V shed 4 bases, J shed 6 bases, and the junction held 5 bases outside the gene matches.

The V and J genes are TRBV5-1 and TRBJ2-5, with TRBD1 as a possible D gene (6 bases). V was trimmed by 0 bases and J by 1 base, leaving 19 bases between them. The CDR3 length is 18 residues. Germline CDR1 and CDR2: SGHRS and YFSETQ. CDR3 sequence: CASSLGFRDTLTQETQYF. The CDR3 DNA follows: TGCGCCAGCAGCTTGGGCTTCCGGGACACATTGACCCAAGAGACCCAGTACTTC.

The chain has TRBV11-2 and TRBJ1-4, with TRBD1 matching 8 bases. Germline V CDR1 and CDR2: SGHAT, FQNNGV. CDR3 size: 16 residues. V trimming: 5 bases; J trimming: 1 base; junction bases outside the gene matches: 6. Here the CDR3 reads CASSLGQDLTNEKLFF. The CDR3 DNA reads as TGTGCCAGCAGCCTGGGACAGGACTTAACTAATGAAAAACTGTTTTTT.

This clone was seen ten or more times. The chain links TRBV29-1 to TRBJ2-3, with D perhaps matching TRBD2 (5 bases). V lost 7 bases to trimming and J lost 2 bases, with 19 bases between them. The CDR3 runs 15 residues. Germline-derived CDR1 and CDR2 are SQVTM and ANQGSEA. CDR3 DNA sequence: TGCAGCGCCCTGCCGCGGAGCGGTTTCACAGATACGCAGTATTTT. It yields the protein CSALPRSGFTDTQYF.

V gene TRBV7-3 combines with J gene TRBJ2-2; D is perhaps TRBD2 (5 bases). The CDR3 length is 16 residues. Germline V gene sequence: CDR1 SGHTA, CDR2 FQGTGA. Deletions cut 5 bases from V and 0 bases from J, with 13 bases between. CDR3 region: CASSPYGVPNTGELFF. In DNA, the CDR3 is TGTGCCAGCAGCCCCTACGGGGTCCCGAACACCGGGGAGCTGTTTTTT. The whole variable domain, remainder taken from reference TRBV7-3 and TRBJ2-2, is GAGVSQTPSNKVTEKGKYVELRCDPISGHTALYWYRQSLGQGPEFLIYFQGTGAADDSGLPNDRFFAVRPEGSVSTLKIQRTERGDSAVYLCASSPYGVPNTGELFFGEGSRLTVL.

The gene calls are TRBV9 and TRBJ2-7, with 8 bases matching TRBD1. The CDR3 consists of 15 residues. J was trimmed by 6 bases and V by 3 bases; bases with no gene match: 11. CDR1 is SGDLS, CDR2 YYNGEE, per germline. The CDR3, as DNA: TGTGCCAGCAGCGGTGAGGGCAGGGGGCGAAGCGAGCAGTACTTC. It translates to CASSGEGRGRSEQYF.

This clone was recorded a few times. The CDR3 spells CASSFSGLYAQYF. CDR3 DNA sequence: TGTGCCAGCAGTTTTAGCGGGCTTTATGCGCAGTATTTT. J is TRBJ2-3 and V is TRBV28; 7 positions agree with TRBD2. Germline V gives CDR1 MDHEN, CDR2 SYDVKM. This CDR3 is built from 13 residues. With 3 bases clipped from V and 10 bases from J, the junction kept 7 bases outside the gene matches.

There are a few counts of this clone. CDR3 bases: TGCGCCAGCAGCCAATTCGGGGGAGTGAACACCGGGGAGCTGTTTTTT. This codes for CASSQFGGVNTGELFF. The chain is built from TRBV4-3 and TRBJ2-2; D is perhaps TRBD2 (6 bases). The germline gives CDR1 LGHNA, CDR2 YSLEER. CDR3 length: 16 residues. V lost 2 bases and J lost 1, with 11 bases in between.

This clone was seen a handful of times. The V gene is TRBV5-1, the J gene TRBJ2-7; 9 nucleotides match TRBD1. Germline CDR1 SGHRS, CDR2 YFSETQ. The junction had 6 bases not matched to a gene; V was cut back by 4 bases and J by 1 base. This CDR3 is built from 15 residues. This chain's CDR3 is CASSTGQGLSYEQYF. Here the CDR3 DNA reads TGCGCCAGCAGCACCGGACAGGGGCTTTCCTACGAGCAGTACTTC.

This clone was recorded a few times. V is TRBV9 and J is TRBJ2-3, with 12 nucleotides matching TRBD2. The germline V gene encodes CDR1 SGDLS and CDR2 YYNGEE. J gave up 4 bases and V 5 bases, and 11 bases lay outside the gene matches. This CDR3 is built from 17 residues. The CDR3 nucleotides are TGTGCCAGCAGGCCCCTCGAAAGGACTAGCGGGGCAGATACGCAGTATTTT. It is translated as CASRPLERTSGADTQYF.

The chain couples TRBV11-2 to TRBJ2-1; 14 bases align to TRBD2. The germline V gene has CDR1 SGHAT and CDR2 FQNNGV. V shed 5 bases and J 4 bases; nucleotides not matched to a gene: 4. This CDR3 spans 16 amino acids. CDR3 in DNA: TGTGCCAGCAGCCGACTAGCGGGAGGGATTTACAATGAGCAGTTCTTC. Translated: CASSRLAGGIYNEQFF.

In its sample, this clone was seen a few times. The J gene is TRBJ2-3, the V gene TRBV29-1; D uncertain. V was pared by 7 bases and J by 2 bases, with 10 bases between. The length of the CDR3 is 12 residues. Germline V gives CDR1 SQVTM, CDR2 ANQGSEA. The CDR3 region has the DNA TGCAGCGATTATCAGGACACAGATACGCAGTATTTT. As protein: CSDYQDTDTQYF.

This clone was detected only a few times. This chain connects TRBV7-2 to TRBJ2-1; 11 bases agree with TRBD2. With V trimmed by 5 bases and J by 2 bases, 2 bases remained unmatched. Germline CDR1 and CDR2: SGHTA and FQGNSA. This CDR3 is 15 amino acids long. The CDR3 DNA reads TGTGCCAGCAGCCTGGGACTAGCGGCCTACAATGAGCAGTTCTTC. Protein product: CASSLGLAAYNEQFF.

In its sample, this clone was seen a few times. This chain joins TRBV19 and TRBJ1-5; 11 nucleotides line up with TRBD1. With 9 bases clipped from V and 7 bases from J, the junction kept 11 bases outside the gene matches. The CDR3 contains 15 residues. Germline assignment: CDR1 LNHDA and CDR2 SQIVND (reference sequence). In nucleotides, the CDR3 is TGTGCCAGCACCCCGGGACAGGGGGATCTCCAGCCCCAGCATTTT. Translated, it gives CASTPGQGDLQPQHF.

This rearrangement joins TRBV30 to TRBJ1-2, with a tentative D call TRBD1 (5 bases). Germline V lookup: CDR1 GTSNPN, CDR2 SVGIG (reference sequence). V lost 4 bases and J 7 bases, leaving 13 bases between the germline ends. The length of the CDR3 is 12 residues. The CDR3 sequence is CAWTTNRGGYTF. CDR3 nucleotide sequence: TGTGCCTGGACCACGAATAGGGGTGGCTACACCTTC.